A single sample gave rise to the 10 T cell receptor beta chains below, sequenced in a study of blood T cells in healthy people across ages. Primers used in a second PCR of about 7 to 12 cycles were a sample-barcoded 5' primer and a J-beta primer mix. TCRdb reprocessed the 5' RACE reads with MiXCR, giving one entry per CDR3 protein. The sample has about 640,000 distinct CDR3 sequences, 45% to 65% seen once. Sequenced input: blood. Source of these receptors: a man between 60 and 75 years old in good health.

This clonotype has a single count. J is TRBJ2-1 and V is TRBV29-1, with 7 bases identical to TRBD1. The CDR3 spans 14 residues. V dropped 6 bases and J dropped 7; count of bases not matched to a gene: 12. From germline, CDR1 is SQVTM and CDR2 ANQGSEA. The CDR3 DNA sequence: TGCAGCGTCGACCGATTGGGACAGCGGAATGAGCAGTTCTTC. The encoded protein is CSVDRLGQRNEQFF.

The rearrangement links TRBV5-1 to TRBJ2-3; 9 bases fit TRBD1. This CDR3 has 14 amino acids. The ends lost 4 bases at V and 3 bases at J; junction bases unmatched: 3. The germline V gene has CDR1 SGHRS and CDR2 YFSETQ. CDR3 DNA: TGCGCCAGCAGCAAGACAGGGGGAACAGATACGCAGTATTTT. It translates to CASSKTGGTDTQYF.

This clonotype was counted once. V gene TRBV7-2 combines with J gene TRBJ2-3; the match to TRBD2 covers 8 bases. Germline V gene lookup returns CDR1 SGHTA and CDR2 FQGNSA. Trimming removed 4 bases from V and 4 bases from J; junction bases left unmatched: 10. The CDR3 has 16 amino acids. DNA of the CDR3: TGTGCCAGCAGCTCCTCCGGGGGGGCATTTTCAGATACGCAGTATTTT. It codes for CASSSSGGAFSDTQYF.

This clonotype was picked up a small number of times. The V gene is TRBV3-1, the J gene TRBJ2-3, with D tentatively TRBD2 (6 bases). Trimming removed 0 bases at V and 9 bases at J, with 7 bases between. Germline lookup yields CDR1 LGHDT and CDR2 YNNKEL (reference sequence). The CDR3 extends over 12 amino acids. CDR3 amino acids: CASSQDAGTQYF. The CDR3 DNA reads as TGTGCCAGCAGCCAAGATGCGGGGACGCAGTATTTT.

The rearrangement uses TRBV14 and TRBJ2-5; TRBD2 matches at 10 bases. The germline V gene has CDR1 SGHDN and CDR2 FVKESK. V was clipped by 1 base and J by 11 bases; unmatched bases: 7. This CDR3 is 14 amino acids long. The CDR3 sequence is CASSQGRLAGEQYF. CDR3 nucleotide sequence: TGTGCCAGCAGCCAAGGGAGGCTAGCGGGGGAGCAGTACTTC.

The chain is built from TRBV7-6 and TRBJ2-3, with 10 positions matching TRBD2. The CDR3 sequence is 18 residues long. V was clipped by 2 bases and J by 0 bases; unmatched bases: 8. Per germline, CDR1 SGHVS and CDR2 FNYEAQ. CDR3 sequence reads: CASSLLAGVPSSTDTQYF. The CDR3 nucleotides read TGTGCCAGCAGCTTACTAGCGGGGGTACCTTCTAGCACAGATACGCAGTATTTT.

This clonotype has only a few counts. The rearrangement uses TRBV2 and TRBJ2-1; 8 bases agree with TRBD2. The germline V gene has CDR1 SNHLY and CDR2 FYNNEI. The V gene end was trimmed by 8 bases and the J gene end by 9 bases; junction bases not matched to a gene: 12. The CDR3 runs to 14 residues. CDR3 amino acids: CASSGTRFVSEQFF. The CDR3 coding sequence is TGTGCCAGCTCCGGGACTAGATTCGTTAGTGAGCAGTTCTTC.

V usage is TRBV12-3 or TRBV12-4 and J usage is TRBJ2-1; D remains unclear. The CDR3 has 12 residues. Trimming stripped 2 bases from V and 9 bases from J, with 8 bases between. The CDR3 DNA reads TGTGCCAGCAGTTTAACCCCGACTGAGCAGTTCTTC. Protein sequence: CASSLTPTEQFF.

This clonotype was observed once. V and J are TRBV7-2 and TRBJ2-2; 7 bases are shared with TRBD2. After removal of 7 bases from V and 0 bases from J, the junction contained 17 bases not matched to a gene. CDR1 and CDR2 from the germline V gene are SGHTA and FQGNSA. This CDR3 contains 19 residues. The CDR3 DNA sequence: TGTGCCAGCAAGCGTAGGGCACACCGCGGACTAGCGAACACCGGGGAGCTGTTTTTT. This codes for CASKRRAHRGLANTGELFF.

This chain links TRBV29-1 with TRBJ2-5; TRBD2 agrees at 7 bases. CDR1 and CDR2 (germline): SQVTM, ANQGSEA. The V and J ends lost 6 bases and 5 bases, in that order; junction bases with no gene match: 6. The CDR3 is 12 residues long. The CDR3 DNA is TGCAGCGTGGGGGGGGGACTGGAGACCCAGTACTTC. This codes for CSVGGGLETQYF.